One sample yielded the 27 T cell receptor beta chains listed below, sequenced in a study of CD8 T cells in ankylosing spondylitis. TCRdb used MiXCR to reprocess the 5' RACE reads, holding one entry per CDR3 protein. The sample contains more than 250,000 distinct CDR3 sequences, roughly 12% of which appear only once. The sample consisted of blood, either unsorted or a sorted T cell fraction (not recorded which). These receptors were obtained from a female donor with ankylosing spondylitis or in good health (not recorded which).

This clonotype was picked up many times. This chain connects TRBV12-3 or TRBV12-4 to TRBJ2-7, with D possibly matching TRBD1 (6 bases). The CDR3 totals 13 residues. V was shortened by 5 bases and J by 3 bases, with 11 bases between the two germline ends. The CDR3 DNA reads TGTGCCAGCAGTACAGGGACCATCTACGAGCAGTACTTC. It yields the protein CASSTGTIYEQYF.

This clonotype has at least ten counts. The chain combines TRBV29-1 with TRBJ2-7; TRBD1 might be the D (6 bases). The CDR3 length is 12 residues. V lost 6 bases to trimming and J lost 4 bases, with 13 bases between them. The V gene's germline CDR1 is SQVTM and CDR2 ANQGSEA. The CDR3 protein is CSVGTSRYEQYF. DNA of the CDR3: TGCAGCGTCGGGACAAGTAGGTACGAGCAGTACTTC.

This clonotype has more than one count but fewer than ten. The chain joins TRBV27 to TRBJ2-3; 7 positions match TRBD1. The CDR3 is made up of 15 amino acids. V gave up 5 bases and J gave up 2 bases; unmatched junction bases: 7. Per germline, CDR1 MNHEY and CDR2 SMNVEV (reference sequence). CDR3: CASSKGANPTDTQYF. The CDR3, as DNA: TGTGCCAGCAGTAAGGGGGCGAACCCCACAGATACGCAGTATTTT.

This clonotype was counted a few times. The chain joins TRBV14 to TRBJ2-3; perhaps TRBD2 as D (5 bases). The CDR3 is 15 amino acids. The germline gives CDR1 SGHDN, CDR2 FVKESK. V was cut by 4 bases and J by 5 bases, with 16 bases left in between. The CDR3 reads CASSPLGVGKDTQYF. In DNA, the CDR3 is TGTGCCAGCAGCCCACTCGGGGTGGGAAAAGATACGCAGTATTTT.

At least ten counts were recorded for this clonotype. J is TRBJ2-5 and V is TRBV10-3; D not resolved. The CDR3 is made up of 11 amino acids. V was pared by 10 bases and J by 2 bases, with 8 bases between. Germline CDR1 and CDR2: ENHRY and SYGVKD. The DNA for the CDR3 is TGTGCCACCGTTTATCAAGAGACCCAGTACTTC. Protein sequence: CATVYQETQYF.

This clonotype showed up many times. The chain employs TRBV6-5 and TRBJ1-4, with a tentative D call TRBD1 (6 bases). V gave up 5 bases and J gave up 0 bases, with 13 bases separating them. This CDR3 spans 16 amino acids. CDR1 MNHEY and CDR2 SVGAGI come from the germline V gene. CDR3 region: CASSTRGSATNEKLFF. The CDR3 DNA reads as TGTGCCAGCAGTACTAGGGGGTCTGCAACTAATGAAAAACTGTTTTTT.

There are many counts of this clonotype. The rearrangement links TRBV5-1 to TRBJ2-3; the D is unclear. The V end was cut by 0 bases, the J end by 0 bases, with 11 bases between. The CDR3 extends over 16 amino acids. From germline, CDR1 is SGHRS and CDR2 YFSETQ. The CDR3 sequence: CASSLDPAVSTDTQYF. The DNA for the CDR3 is TGCGCCAGCAGCTTGGACCCAGCCGTGAGCACAGATACGCAGTATTTT.

For this clonotype: Since a much larger clone is just one base distant, this may be a read error. The CDR3 DNA is TGTGCCAGCAGTGAGAGGGTCGACACAAATACGCAGTATTTT. Protein: CASSERVDTNTQYF. This chain links TRBV25-1 with TRBJ2-3; D possibly corresponds to TRBD2 (5 bases). The CDR3 loop spans 14 amino acids. Germline loops: CDR1 MGHDK, CDR2 SYGVNS.

V and J are TRBV9 and TRBJ1-4; D is uncertain. V was pared by 3 bases and J by 5 bases, with 11 bases between. Germline V gives CDR1 SGDLS, CDR2 YYNGEE. The CDR3 contains 14 residues. In nucleotides, the CDR3 is TGTGCCAGCAGCGAGTCGCCGTCAAATGAAAAACTGTTTTTT. It translates to CASSESPSNEKLFF.

This clonotype was detected many times. The chain has TRBV29-1 and TRBJ2-7; 7 bases line up with TRBD1. The length of the CDR3 is 13 residues. Per germline, CDR1 SQVTM and CDR2 ANQGSEA. The ends lost 3 bases at V and 1 base at J; junction bases unmatched: 3. CDR3 sequence reads: CSVEGQSSYEQYF. The CDR3 DNA reads as TGCAGCGTTGAGGGACAGTCATCCTACGAGCAGTACTTC.

This clonotype occurred a few times. The rearrangement uses TRBV7-2 and TRBJ2-5; D call uncertain. V gave up 4 bases and J gave up 3 bases, with 18 bases separating them. Germline V CDR1 and CDR2: SGHTA, FQGNSA. The CDR3 contains 16 residues. In DNA form, the CDR3 reads TGTGCCAGCAGCTCCCTCCCGGGCTGGGTCGAAGAGACCCAGTACTTC. Protein sequence: CASSSLPGWVEETQYF.

This clonotype occurred many times. The chain combines TRBV18 with TRBJ1-2; D ambiguous. In germline, CDR1 is KGHSH, CDR2 LQKENI. The CDR3 runs to 13 residues. The V end was cut by 5 bases, the J end by 8 bases, with 15 bases between. The DNA for the CDR3 is TGTGCCAGCTCATCACAGCGGGATAGGGGCTACACCTTC. This codes for CASSSQRDRGYTF. Full variable domain (outside the CDR3, taken from reference TRBV18 and TRBJ1-2): NAGVMQNPRHLVRRRGQEARLRCSPMKGHSHVYWYRQLPEEGLKFMVYLQKENIIDESGMPKERFSAEFPKEGPSILRIQQVVRGDSAAYFCASSSQRDRGYTFGSGTRLTVV.

This clonotype was counted many times. The chain is built from TRBV5-1 and TRBJ2-1, with 8 bases lining up with TRBD1. V lost 4 bases, J lost 7 bases, and 7 bases stayed unmatched. From germline, CDR1 is SGHRS and CDR2 YFSETQ. CDR3 length: 14 amino acids. CDR3 loop: CASSKDRVDNEQFF. The CDR3 nucleotides are TGCGCCAGCAGCAAGGACAGGGTGGATAATGAGCAGTTCTTC.

This clonotype has a count of ten or more. The genes are TRBV5-1 and TRBJ2-7; D possibly corresponds to TRBD2 (5 bases). The V and J ends lost 2 bases and 0 bases respectively, with 12 bases between them. This CDR3 comprises 15 residues. Germline lookup yields CDR1 SGHRS and CDR2 YFSETQ. For the CDR3, the DNA is TGCGCCAGCAGCTTCTTAAGCGGAAGCTCCTACGAGCAGTACTTC. Translation: CASSFLSGSSYEQYF.

This clonotype was seen a few times. V usage is TRBV5-1 and J usage is TRBJ2-3, with TRBD2 identical over 7 bases. After removal of 5 bases from V and 4 bases from J, the junction contained 7 bases not matched to a gene. This CDR3 contains 14 residues. CDR1 and CDR2 (germline): SGHRS, YFSETQ. The CDR3 sequence is CASSWGGSADTQYF. CDR3 in DNA: TGCGCCAGCAGTTGGGGAGGGTCCGCAGATACGCAGTATTTT.

This clonotype was found many times. The chain has TRBV7-9 and TRBJ2-7; D ambiguous. V was trimmed by 3 bases and J by 1 base, leaving 4 bases between them. Germline V lookup: CDR1 SEHNR, CDR2 FQNEAQ (reference sequence). The CDR3 is 12 amino acids. CDR3 amino acids: CASSFESYEQYF. CDR3 coding DNA: TGTGCCAGCAGCTTTGAGTCCTACGAGCAGTACTTC.

This clonotype occurred many times. V gene TRBV28 combines with J gene TRBJ1-5, with 7 bases aligning to TRBD1. Germline values: CDR1 MDHEN, CDR2 SYDVKM. V trimming: 6 bases; J trimming: 6 bases; junction bases outside the gene matches: 5. The CDR3 runs 13 residues. The CDR3 DNA is TGTGCCAGCAGGAGACAGGGTAGTCAGCCCCAGCATTTT. Amino acid sequence: CASRRQGSQPQHF.

A few counts support this clonotype. The chain carries TRBV12-3 or TRBV12-4 and TRBJ1-5, with D tentatively TRBD1 (5 bases). V lost 5 bases and J 6 bases, leaving 11 bases between the germline ends. The CDR3 has 13 residues. As DNA, the CDR3 is TGTGCCAGCAGTCAGGGTGGCATTCAGCCCCAGCATTTT. As protein: CASSQGGIQPQHF.

This clonotype was counted many times. The rearrangement uses TRBV12-3 or TRBV12-4 and TRBJ2-2; TRBD1 matches at 7 bases. The CDR3 extends over 17 amino acids. V shed 6 bases, J shed 1 base, and the junction held 11 bases outside the gene matches. In nucleotides, the CDR3 is TGTGCCAGCAGCACTCAACAGGGGCCGGTGAACACCGGGGAGCTGTTTTTT. This translates into CASSTQQGPVNTGELFF.

This clonotype was seen at least ten times. The genes are TRBV5-1 and TRBJ2-3; 14 nucleotides agree with TRBD2. The CDR3 sequence is 17 residues long. CDR1 and CDR2 from the germline V gene are SGHRS and YFSETQ. The junction had 9 bases not matched to a gene; V was cut back by 4 bases and J by 5 bases. CDR3 in amino acids: CASSSGTSGRVRDTQYF. Here the CDR3 DNA reads TGCGCCAGCAGCAGCGGGACTAGCGGGAGAGTGAGAGATACGCAGTATTTT.

The V gene is TRBV12-3 or TRBV12-4, the J gene TRBJ2-1, with TRBD2 identical over 8 bases. The CDR3 runs 16 residues. With V trimmed by 3 bases and J by 3 bases, 7 bases remained unmatched. This chain's CDR3 is CASSFSSGPFYNEQFF. CDR3 DNA sequence: TGTGCCAGCAGTTTTTCTAGCGGGCCTTTCTACAATGAGCAGTTCTTC.

The CDR3 is CASSLSGLAVGEQYF. The DNA of the CDR3 is TGCGCCAGCAGCTTATCGGGACTAGCGGTCGGAGAGCAGTACTTC. The chain links TRBV5-1 to TRBJ2-7; TRBD2 matches 11 bases. This CDR3 is built from 15 residues. Germline V gene lookup returns CDR1 SGHRS and CDR2 YFSETQ. V trimming: 2 bases; J trimming: 7 bases; junction bases outside the gene matches: 8.

This clonotype was observed at least ten times. The chain combines TRBV4-3 with TRBJ2-7; D not certain. The length of the CDR3 is 13 residues. CDR1 and CDR2 (germline): LGHNA, YSLEER. The germline V and J ends were trimmed by 1 base and 10 bases, with 14 bases remaining between them. CDR3 nucleotide sequence: TGCGCCAGCAGCCAAGGTCTCGCCCCCACTCAGTACTTC. Its translation: CASSQGLAPTQYF.

This clonotype was counted many times. V usage is TRBV24-1 and J usage is TRBJ1-2; D unresolved. Trimming took off 1 base at V and 5 bases at J, with 10 bases between the two ends. From germline, CDR1 is KGHDR and CDR2 SFDVKD. CDR3 length: 14 residues. CDR3 sequence: CATSDFTNSYGYTF. The CDR3 bases are TGTGCCACCAGTGATTTTACTAACTCTTATGGCTACACCTTC.

The table lists this clonotype with many counts. The chain employs TRBV20-1 and TRBJ2-5; D possibly corresponds to TRBD1 (5 bases). The CDR3 spans 14 residues. The germline CDR1 and CDR2 sequences are DFQATT and SNEGSKA (reference sequence). Trimming removed 5 bases at V and 2 bases at J, with 15 bases between. CDR3 DNA: TGCAGTGCTCGTGACAGACGGTATCAAGAGACCCAGTACTTC. Its protein is CSARDRRYQETQYF.

Ten or more counts support this clonotype. This chain joins TRBV5-1 and TRBJ2-3; TRBD2 matches 9 bases. With 2 bases clipped from V and 5 bases from J, the junction kept 6 bases outside the gene matches. Germline lookup yields CDR1 SGHRS and CDR2 YFSETQ. The CDR3 spans 15 residues. CDR3 in amino acids: CASSFSGRVEDTQYF. DNA for the CDR3: TGCGCCAGCAGCTTTAGCGGGAGAGTAGAAGATACGCAGTATTTT.

The chain recombines TRBV29-1 with TRBJ2-7; 10 nucleotides line up with TRBD2. Per the germline V gene, CDR1 is SQVTM and CDR2 is ANQGSEA. The CDR3 extends over 13 amino acids. Germline trimming cut 7 bases from V and 2 bases from J; bases unmatched to any gene: 5. The CDR3 here is CSATTSGAYEQYF. The CDR3 bases are TGCAGCGCAACTACTAGCGGGGCCTACGAGCAGTACTTC.